This T cell receptor (beta chain) is from a study of blood T cells in healthy people across ages. From germline, CDR1 is SGHAT and CDR2 FQNNGV. The CDR3 is 15 residues long. V was shortened by 3 bases and J by 4 bases, with 15 bases between the two germline ends. PBMCs were isolated at a quantity of at least 7 million per sample. A second PCR of about 6 to 11 cycles used a sample-barcoded 5' primer and a J-beta primer mix. Each cDNA molecule was tagged by a template-switch adaptor that had 12 random nucleotides. A single record per CDR3 protein comes from TCRdb applying MiXCR to the 5' RACE reads. This table holds 1.5 million to 2 million distinct CDR3 sequences, 34% found once.

The chain uses TRBV11-2 and TRBJ1-2, with D hard to call. The receptor comes from a woman aged 30 to 39 in good health. Sequenced input: blood. CDR3 nucleotide sequence: TGTGCCAGCAGCTTGGGCAGCAACCTCGTCTATGGCTACACCTTC. Translation gives CASSLGSNLVYGYTF.